Below, one T cell receptor (beta chain) is given with its context. Its specificity is not known. The CDR3 covers 15 residues. Germline-derived CDR1 and CDR2 are SEHNR and FQNEAQ (reference sequence). V lost 1 base and J lost 4, with 13 bases in between. The study ran its PCR with 60 Vbeta and 13 Jbeta primers. Here immunoSEQ multiplex PCR was the method, and the copy in TCRdb shows in-frame clones only, minus some. The sample shows fewer than 120,000 clones, more than 70% of them seen only once. These data belong to a study of cytomegalovirus exposure and HLA in healthy donors. On the study more broadly: Findings of an earlier analysis included around 100 million unique TCR beta sequences from 190 million or so T cells. Study results and caveats: Within an earlier analysis, most TCR beta V segments proved productive either about 90% or about 30% of the time. A later analysis found that most CMV-associated TCR beta chains appeared HLA-restricted.

The rearrangement uses TRBV7-9 and TRBJ1-2; D is possibly TRBD1 (6 bases). Sequenced input: PBMCs. The origin of this receptor is a woman aged 60-75 years in good health and CMV-seropositive. CDR3 DNA: TGTGCCAGCAGCTTAGGACAGGCCTCCTTCTATGGCTACACCTTC. Protein product: CASSLGQASFYGYTF.